A selection of T cell receptor beta chains follows, all from one sample in a study of blood T cells in healthy people across ages. One entry per CDR3 protein results from TCRdb running MiXCR on the 5' RACE reads. The sample contains 550,000 to 800,000 distinct CDR3 sequences, roughly 32% of which appear only once. The sequencing input was blood. Receptors were obtained from a woman older than 75 in good health. Both conserved end residues are part of each CDR3. D genes are given only for firm matches. Not all rows give a size; the values are once, few, many and, for expanded clones, a class.

J gene: TRBJ2-3
CDR3 length: 14
clone size: many
D gene: TRBD1
V gene: TRBV6-1
CDR3 DNA: TGTGCCAGCAGGACAGGGTCTAGCACAGATACGCAGTATTTT
CDR3 protein: CASRTGSSTDTQYF

J gene: TRBJ2-1
CDR3 length: 16
clone size: many
D gene: TRBD2
V gene: TRBV7-8
CDR3 DNA: TGTGCCAGCAGCTCTCTAGCGGGGGGATCCTACAATGAGCAGTTCTTC
CDR3 protein: CASSSLAGGSYNEQFF

J gene: TRBJ2-1
CDR3 length: 14
clone size: many
D gene: TRBD1
V gene: TRBV4-3
CDR3 DNA: TGCGCCAGCAGCCAACGTGGGACAGACAATGAGCAGTTCTTC
CDR3 protein: CASSQRGTDNEQFF

J gene: TRBJ2-3
CDR3 length: 12
clone size: many
D gene: NA
V gene: TRBV20-1
CDR3 DNA: TGCAGTGCTGAACACCTGGGAGATACGCAGTATTTT
CDR3 protein: CSAEHLGDTQYF

J gene: TRBJ2-7
CDR3 length: 13
clone size: NA
D gene: NA
V gene: TRBV20-1
CDR3 DNA: TGCAGTGCTACCCGGGGGATCCGGTACGAGCAGTACTTC
CDR3 protein: CSATRGIRYEQYF

J gene: TRBJ2-3
CDR3 length: 16
clone size: NA
D gene: TRBD1
V gene: TRBV5-1
CDR3 DNA: TGCGCCAGCAGCCCTCAAAGGGACAGGGGCACAGATACGCAGTATTTT
CDR3 protein: CASSPQRDRGTDTQYF

J gene: TRBJ2-5
CDR3 length: 13
clone size: few
D gene: NA
V gene: TRBV28
CDR3 DNA: TGTGCCAGCAGCCCTACCCCAAAAGAGACCCAGTACTTC
CDR3 protein: CASSPTPKETQYF

J gene: TRBJ1-2
CDR3 length: 13
clone size: NA
D gene: TRBD1
V gene: TRBV20-1
CDR3 DNA: TGCAGTGCTAGGGGACAGGCTGTGGATGGCTACACCTTC
CDR3 protein: CSARGQAVDGYTF

J gene: TRBJ2-5
CDR3 length: 15
clone size: many
D gene: NA
V gene: TRBV25-1
CDR3 DNA: TGTGCCAGCAGTGAATCTGGGTCCGCCGGAGAGACCCAGTACTTC
CDR3 protein: CASSESGSAGETQYF

J gene: TRBJ2-1
CDR3 length: 15
clone size: many
D gene: TRBD2
V gene: TRBV9
CDR3 DNA: TGTGCCAGCAGTGCACGACGGGGGGCCTACAATGAGCAGTTCTTC
CDR3 protein: CASSARRGAYNEQFF

J gene: TRBJ2-7
CDR3 length: 15
clone size: NA
D gene: NA
V gene: TRBV12-3/TRBV12-4
CDR3 DNA: TGTGCCAGCAGCCCCGGACTATCTAGGTCCTACGAGCAGTACTTC
CDR3 protein: CASSPGLSRSYEQYF

J gene: TRBJ2-7
CDR3 length: 16
clone size: many
D gene: TRBD2
V gene: TRBV5-4
CDR3 DNA: TGTGCCAGCAGCTTGCGCGGACTAGCGGGCGCGGGGGAGCAGTACTTC
CDR3 protein: CASSLRGLAGAGEQYF

J gene: TRBJ2-1
CDR3 length: 18
clone size: NA
D gene: TRBD2
V gene: TRBV2
CDR3 DNA: TGTGCCAGCAGTGAAAGGGGCGGGGGGCAGATCCTCTACAATGAGCAGTTCTTC
CDR3 protein: CASSERGGGQILYNEQFF

J gene: TRBJ1-1
CDR3 length: 15
clone size: few
D gene: NA
V gene: TRBV7-2
CDR3 DNA: TGTGCCAGCAGCCCCACCAAACAGGGATGCACTGAAGCTTTCTTT
CDR3 protein: CASSPTKQGCTEAFF

J gene: TRBJ2-3
CDR3 length: 13
clone size: NA
D gene: NA
V gene: TRBV20-1
CDR3 DNA: TGCAGTGCTGCTAAGGACACCACCGGGGAGCTGTATTTT
CDR3 protein: CSAAKDTTGELYF

J gene: TRBJ2-1
CDR3 length: 13
clone size: NA
D gene: TRBD1
V gene: TRBV29-1
CDR3 DNA: TGCAGCGCGAACCCAGGGGGTAGTAATGAGCAGTTCTTC
CDR3 protein: CSANPGGSNEQFF

J gene: TRBJ2-3
CDR3 length: 13
clone size: NA
D gene: NA
V gene: TRBV27
CDR3 DNA: TGTGCCAGCCGGGGGTCGGGGATGGATACGCAGTATTTT
CDR3 protein: CASRGSGMDTQYF

J gene: TRBJ2-2
CDR3 length: 13
clone size: NA
D gene: NA
V gene: TRBV29-1
CDR3 DNA: TGCAGCGTTGTCGTGGGGAACACCGGGGAGCTGTTTTTT
CDR3 protein: CSVVVGNTGELFF

J gene: TRBJ2-1
CDR3 length: 14
clone size: NA
D gene: NA
V gene: TRBV30
CDR3 DNA: TGTGCTTGGAGTGTTACCGGGACGGGAAATGAGCAGTTCTTC
CDR3 protein: CAWSVTGTGNEQFF

J gene: TRBJ2-2
CDR3 length: 14
clone size: few
D gene: TRBD1
V gene: TRBV3-1
CDR3 DNA: TGTGCCAGCAGGCGACAGGGGGACACCGGGGAGCTGTTTTTT
CDR3 protein: CASRRQGDTGELFF

J gene: TRBJ2-5
CDR3 length: 14
clone size: NA
D gene: TRBD2
V gene: TRBV20-1
CDR3 DNA: TGCAGTGTGAGGCGGGGGGGCCGAGGAGAGACCCAGTACTTC
CDR3 protein: CSVRRGGRGETQYF

J gene: TRBJ1-2
CDR3 length: 15
clone size: few
D gene: NA
V gene: TRBV28
CDR3 DNA: TGTGCCAGCAGTTCCCCTGGCGGAGGTGAGGATGGCTACACCTTC
CDR3 protein: CASSSPGGGEDGYTF

J gene: TRBJ1-5
CDR3 length: 14
clone size: NA
D gene: NA
V gene: TRBV3-1
CDR3 DNA: TGTGCCAGCAGCCAAGATGGGCGGTATCAGCCCCAGCATTTT
CDR3 protein: CASSQDGRYQPQHF

J gene: TRBJ2-5
CDR3 length: 15
clone size: NA
D gene: NA
V gene: TRBV7-2
CDR3 DNA: TGTGCCAGCAGCTTAGCTTACGGCGACCAAGAGACCCAGTACTTC
CDR3 protein: CASSLAYGDQETQYF

J gene: TRBJ1-1
CDR3 length: 13
clone size: many
D gene: NA
V gene: TRBV30
CDR3 DNA: TGTGCCTGGAGTGTGGACAGGAACACTGAAGCTTTCTTT
CDR3 protein: CAWSVDRNTEAFF

J gene: TRBJ1-4
CDR3 length: 14
clone size: many
D gene: NA
V gene: TRBV5-8
CDR3 DNA: TGTGCCAGCAGCTTGCAAGGATTTAATGAAAAACTGTTTTTT
CDR3 protein: CASSLQGFNEKLFF

J gene: TRBJ1-1
CDR3 length: 11
clone size: many
D gene: NA
V gene: TRBV30
CDR3 DNA: TGTGCCTGGAGTAGAGGGGTGGAAGCTTTCTTT
CDR3 protein: CAWSRGVEAFF

J gene: TRBJ2-1
CDR3 length: 18
clone size: many
D gene: NA
V gene: TRBV6-2/TRBV6-3
CDR3 DNA: TGTGCCAGCAGTTATATCCTAGGGCAGGGTGTCTCCTACAATGAGCAGTTCTTC
CDR3 protein: CASSYILGQGVSYNEQFF

J gene: TRBJ1-1
CDR3 length: 16
clone size: NA
D gene: NA
V gene: TRBV28
CDR3 DNA: TGTGCCAGCAGTTTATTGGTGGGGGCAGTAAACACTGAAGCTTTCTTT
CDR3 protein: CASSLLVGAVNTEAFF

J gene: TRBJ2-7
CDR3 length: 16
clone size: NA
D gene: NA
V gene: TRBV12-3/TRBV12-4
CDR3 DNA: TGTGCCAGCAGTTTTTCCATTCAGACGGTAGGCAACGAGCAGTACTTC
CDR3 protein: CASSFSIQTVGNEQYF

J gene: TRBJ1-4
CDR3 length: 15
clone size: NA
D gene: NA
V gene: TRBV6-1
CDR3 DNA: TGTGCCAGCAGTGGAAACACAGGGACTAATGAAAAACTGTTTTTT
CDR3 protein: CASSGNTGTNEKLFF

J gene: TRBJ2-3
CDR3 length: 15
clone size: few
D gene: NA
V gene: TRBV6-1
CDR3 DNA: TGTGCCAGCAGTGGGAGGACAGAGAACACAGATACGCAGTATTTT
CDR3 protein: CASSGRTENTDTQYF

J gene: TRBJ2-4
CDR3 length: 16
clone size: many
D gene: NA
V gene: TRBV30
CDR3 DNA: TGTGCCTGGAGTGTACAGGGAAGGATGGCCAAAAACATTCAGTACTTC
CDR3 protein: CAWSVQGRMAKNIQYF

J gene: TRBJ2-1
CDR3 length: 13
clone size: NA
D gene: NA
V gene: TRBV10-3
CDR3 DNA: TGTGCCATCAGTACCGGGACAAGCAATGAGCAGTTCTTC
CDR3 protein: CAISTGTSNEQFF

J gene: TRBJ1-5
CDR3 length: 15
clone size: few
D gene: NA
V gene: TRBV3-1
CDR3 DNA: TGTGCCAGCAGCCAAGGGGGGTTAGGGGGTCAGCCCCAGCATTTT
CDR3 protein: CASSQGGLGGQPQHF

J gene: TRBJ1-1
CDR3 length: 12
clone size: NA
D gene: NA
V gene: TRBV3-1
CDR3 DNA: TGTGCCAGCAGCCCCGGAAGGGGGAAGCCTTTCTTT
CDR3 protein: CASSPGRGKPFF

J gene: TRBJ1-1
CDR3 length: 14
clone size: NA
D gene: NA
V gene: TRBV2
CDR3 DNA: TGTGCCAGCAGGCCCGACAGGAGGGCCACTGAAGCTTTCTTT
CDR3 protein: CASRPDRRATEAFF

J gene: TRBJ1-6
CDR3 length: 14
clone size: NA
D gene: NA
V gene: TRBV6-4
CDR3 DNA: TGTGCCAGCAGTGACATTCGGGGGTCCCCACCCCTCCACTTT
CDR3 protein: CASSDIRGSPPLHF

J gene: TRBJ2-3
CDR3 length: 15
clone size: many
D gene: TRBD2
V gene: TRBV7-3
CDR3 DNA: TGTGCCAGCAGCTTATCCCTAGCGGGGATGGGTACGCAGTATTTT
CDR3 protein: CASSLSLAGMGTQYF

J gene: TRBJ1-2
CDR3 length: 16
clone size: NA
D gene: TRBD1
V gene: TRBV12-3/TRBV12-4
CDR3 DNA: TGTGCCAGCAGTTTATTCTTGGACAGGGGGAGTTATGGCTACACCTTC
CDR3 protein: CASSLFLDRGSYGYTF

J gene: TRBJ2-5
CDR3 length: 13
clone size: many
D gene: NA
V gene: TRBV20-1
CDR3 DNA: TGCAGTGCCAATCACAATGAACAAGAGACCCAGTACTTC
CDR3 protein: CSANHNEQETQYF

J gene: TRBJ1-5
CDR3 length: 13
clone size: few
D gene: NA
V gene: TRBV30
CDR3 DNA: TGTGCCTGGAGTGTTAGAGGGTTTCAGCCCCAGCATTTT
CDR3 protein: CAWSVRGFQPQHF

J gene: TRBJ2-3
CDR3 length: 13
clone size: NA
D gene: NA
V gene: TRBV9
CDR3 DNA: TGTGCCAGCAGCTTCCGCCCGGCAGATACGCAGTATTTT
CDR3 protein: CASSFRPADTQYF

J gene: TRBJ2-5
CDR3 length: 15
clone size: many
D gene: TRBD2
V gene: TRBV20-1
CDR3 DNA: TGCAGTGCTAGTGAGCCAGCGGGGGGGCCTGGGACCCAGTACTTC
CDR3 protein: CSASEPAGGPGTQYF

J gene: TRBJ1-1
CDR3 length: 13
clone size: NA
D gene: NA
V gene: TRBV19
CDR3 DNA: TGTGCCACCCGGGGCAGAATAAACACTGAAGCTTTCTTT
CDR3 protein: CATRGRINTEAFF

J gene: TRBJ2-1
CDR3 length: 17
clone size: NA
D gene: TRBD2
V gene: TRBV5-1
CDR3 DNA: TGCGCCAGCAGCTCCGGGACTAGCGGCCAAGCTTACAATGAGCAGTTCTTC
CDR3 protein: CASSSGTSGQAYNEQFF

J gene: TRBJ2-3
CDR3 length: 16
clone size: many
D gene: NA
V gene: TRBV5-1
CDR3 DNA: TGCGCCAGCAGCTTGGATGGGGGTTGGAGCACAGATACGCAGTATTTT
CDR3 protein: CASSLDGGWSTDTQYF

J gene: TRBJ1-2
CDR3 length: 9
clone size: many
D gene: NA
V gene: TRBV15
CDR3 DNA: TGTGCCACCAGCTTTGGCTACACCTTC
CDR3 protein: CATSFGYTF

J gene: TRBJ1-5
CDR3 length: 16
clone size: few
D gene: NA
V gene: TRBV5-5
CDR3 DNA: TGTGCCAGCAGCTTGATGGGGGGCTTAAGCAATCAGCCCCAGCATTTT
CDR3 protein: CASSLMGGLSNQPQHF

J gene: TRBJ1-1
CDR3 length: 15
clone size: NA
D gene: NA
V gene: TRBV6-2/TRBV6-3
CDR3 DNA: TGTGCCAGCAGTTACTCCAGGGGTCATAACACTGAAGCTTTCTTT
CDR3 protein: CASSYSRGHNTEAFF

J gene: TRBJ2-2
CDR3 length: 15
clone size: NA
D gene: TRBD1
V gene: TRBV7-8
CDR3 DNA: TGTGCCAGCATAGACAGGGGGGGGCACACCGGGGAGCTGTTTTTT
CDR3 protein: CASIDRGGHTGELFF

J gene: TRBJ2-7
CDR3 length: 11
clone size: NA
D gene: NA
V gene: TRBV2
CDR3 DNA: TGTGCCAGCAGAAAGTACAACGAGCAGTACTTC
CDR3 protein: CASRKYNEQYF

J gene: TRBJ2-2
CDR3 length: 16
clone size: few
D gene: NA
V gene: TRBV7-2
CDR3 DNA: TGTGCCAGCAGCTTAGCGGGACAACCGAACACCGGGGAGCTGTTTTTT
CDR3 protein: CASSLAGQPNTGELFF

J gene: TRBJ2-5
CDR3 length: 11
clone size: NA
D gene: NA
V gene: TRBV29-1
CDR3 DNA: TGCAGCGTTGGGCCGGGGGAGACCCAGTACTTC
CDR3 protein: CSVGPGETQYF

J gene: TRBJ1-4
CDR3 length: 17
clone size: many
D gene: TRBD1
V gene: TRBV20-1
CDR3 DNA: TGCAGTGCCCTTGGACAGGGGGCTTATGGGACTAATGAAAAACTGTTTTTT
CDR3 protein: CSALGQGAYGTNEKLFF

J gene: TRBJ1-1
CDR3 length: 14
clone size: few
D gene: NA
V gene: TRBV5-1
CDR3 DNA: TGCGCCAGCAGCTTGTCCGGGGAGGACACTGAAGCTTTCTTT
CDR3 protein: CASSLSGEDTEAFF

J gene: TRBJ2-5
CDR3 length: 12
clone size: many
D gene: NA
V gene: TRBV29-1
CDR3 DNA: TGCAGCGTTGTGGAGGGAGGAGAGACCCAGTACTTC
CDR3 protein: CSVVEGGETQYF

J gene: TRBJ1-2
CDR3 length: 11
clone size: many
D gene: NA
V gene: TRBV9
CDR3 DNA: TGTGCCAGCAGCGGTGCGAGGGGCTACACCTTC
CDR3 protein: CASSGARGYTF

J gene: TRBJ2-5
CDR3 length: 14
clone size: many
D gene: TRBD1
V gene: TRBV7-8
CDR3 DNA: TGTGCCAGCAGCAACCGGGACAGAAAAGAGACCCAGTACTTC
CDR3 protein: CASSNRDRKETQYF